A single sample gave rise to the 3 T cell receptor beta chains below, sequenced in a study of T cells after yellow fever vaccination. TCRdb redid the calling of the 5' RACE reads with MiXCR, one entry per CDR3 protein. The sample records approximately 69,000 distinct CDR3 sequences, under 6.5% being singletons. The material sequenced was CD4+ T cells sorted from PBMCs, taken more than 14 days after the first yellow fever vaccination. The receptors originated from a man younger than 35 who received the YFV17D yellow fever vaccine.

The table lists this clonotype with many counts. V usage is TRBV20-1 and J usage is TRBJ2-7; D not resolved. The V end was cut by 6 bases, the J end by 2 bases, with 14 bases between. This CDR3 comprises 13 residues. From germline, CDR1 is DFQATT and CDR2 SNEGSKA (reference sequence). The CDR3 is CSASKAGTYEQYV. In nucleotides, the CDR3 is TGCAGTGCCTCGAAGGCAGGTACCTACGAGCAGTACGTC.

The CDR3 DNA follows: TGTGCCAGCAGCTATAAGGGGGGCACGGGCAATGAGCAGTTCTTC. Translated: CASSYKGGTGNEQFF. The rearrangement uses TRBV7-9 and TRBJ2-1; D is tentatively TRBD1 or TRBD2 (6 bases each). The CDR3 contains 15 residues. The germline V gene has CDR1 SEHNR and CDR2 FQNEAQ (reference sequence). V was trimmed by 4 bases and J by 6 bases, leaving 16 bases between them. Based on the CDR3 plus reference TRBV7-9 and TRBJ2-1, the full variable domain is DTGVSQNPRHKITKRGQNVTFRCDPISEHNRLYWYRQTLGQGPEFLTYFQNEAQLEKSRLLSDRFSAERPKGSFSTLEIQRTEQGDSAMYLCASSYKGGTGNEQFFGPGTRLTVL.

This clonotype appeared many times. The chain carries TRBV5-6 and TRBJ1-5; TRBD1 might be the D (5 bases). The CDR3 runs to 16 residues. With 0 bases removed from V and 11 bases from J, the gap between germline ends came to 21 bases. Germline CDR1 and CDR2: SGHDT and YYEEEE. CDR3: CASSLGGARAVETQHF. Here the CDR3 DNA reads TGTGCCAGCAGCTTGGGGGGCGCCCGCGCCGTAGAGACCCAGCATTTT.